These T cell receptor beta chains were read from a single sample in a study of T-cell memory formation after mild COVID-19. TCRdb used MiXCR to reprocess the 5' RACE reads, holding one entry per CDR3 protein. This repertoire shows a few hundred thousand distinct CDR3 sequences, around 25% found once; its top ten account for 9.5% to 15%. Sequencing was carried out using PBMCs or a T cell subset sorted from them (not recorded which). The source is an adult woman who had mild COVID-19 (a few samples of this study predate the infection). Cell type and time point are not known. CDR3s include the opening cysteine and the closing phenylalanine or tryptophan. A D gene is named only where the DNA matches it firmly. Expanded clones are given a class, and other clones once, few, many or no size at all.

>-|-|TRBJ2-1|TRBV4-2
CASSHESYEQFF
TGTGCCAGCAGCCACGAATCCTATGAGCAGTTCTTC
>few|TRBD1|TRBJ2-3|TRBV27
CASSPFPRDSTDTQYF
TGTGCCAGCAGCCCATTCCCCCGGGACAGTACAGATACGCAGTATTTT
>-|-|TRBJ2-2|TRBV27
CASRGQEGNTGELFF
TGTGCCAGCAGGGGGCAAGAGGGGAACACCGGGGAGCTGTTTTTT
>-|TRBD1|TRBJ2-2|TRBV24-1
CATSGQGVNGELFF
TGTGCCACCAGTGGACAGGGGGTGAACGGGGAGCTGTTTTTT
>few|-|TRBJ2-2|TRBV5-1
CASSVPIEGELFF
TGCGCCAGCAGCGTGCCCATTGAAGGGGAGCTGTTTTTT
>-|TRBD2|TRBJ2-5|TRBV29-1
CSVGRGAVETQYF
TGCAGCGTGGGGCGGGGGGCCGTGGAGACCCAGTACTTC
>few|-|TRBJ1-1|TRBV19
CASSTWGGGRTEAFF
TGTGCCAGTAGCACTTGGGGGGGCGGGAGGACTGAAGCTTTCTTT
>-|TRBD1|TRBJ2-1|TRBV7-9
CASSLVEGASNEQFF
TGTGCCAGCAGCTTAGTCGAGGGGGCGAGCAATGAGCAGTTCTTC
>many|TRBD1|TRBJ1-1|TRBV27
CASSFRAGGAVNTEAFF
TGTGCCAGCAGTTTCCGGGCAGGGGGGGCTGTGAACACTGAAGCTTTCTTT
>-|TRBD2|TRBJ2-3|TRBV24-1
CATSDFTSGSTDTQYF
TGTGCCACCAGTGATTTCACTAGCGGGAGCACAGATACGCAGTATTTT
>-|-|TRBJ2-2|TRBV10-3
CAISDWTATGELFF
TGTGCCATCAGTGACTGGACAGCCACCGGGGAGCTGTTTTTT
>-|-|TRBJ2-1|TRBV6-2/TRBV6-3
CASRNGNYNEQFF
TGTGCCAGCCGGAACGGCAACTACAATGAGCAGTTCTTC
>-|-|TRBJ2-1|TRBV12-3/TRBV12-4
CASSFVSEKQFF
TGTGCCAGCAGTTTTGTTAGCGAGAAGCAGTTCTTC
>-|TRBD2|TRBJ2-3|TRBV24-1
CATSDSGLAANTDTQYF
TGTGCCACCAGTGACTCCGGACTAGCGGCGAACACAGATACGCAGTATTTT
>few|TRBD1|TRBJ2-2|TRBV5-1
CASRLAGTANTGELFF
TGCGCCAGCAGGCTCGCCGGGACAGCGAACACCGGGGAGCTGTTTTTT
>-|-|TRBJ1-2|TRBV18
CASSLDLPKGYTF
TGTGCCAGCTCACTAGATCTCCCTAAGGGCTACACCTTC
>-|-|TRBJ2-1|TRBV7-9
CASRRGDEQFF
TGTGCCAGCAGACGGGGCGATGAGCAGTTCTTC
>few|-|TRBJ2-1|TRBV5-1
CASSLGGSKGLYNEQFF
TGCGCCAGCAGCCTAGGGGGGAGCAAGGGGCTCTACAATGAGCAGTTCTTC
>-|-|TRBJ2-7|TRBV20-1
CSASLGHEQYF
TGCAGTGCTAGCTTGGGTCACGAGCAGTACTTC
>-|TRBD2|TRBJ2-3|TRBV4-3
CASSQGLAGVADTQYF
TGCGCCAGCAGCCAAGGACTAGCGGGAGTCGCAGATACGCAGTATTTT
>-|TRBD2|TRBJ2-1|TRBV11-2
CASSGRLAGVGNEQFF
TGTGCCAGCAGCGGCCGACTAGCGGGAGTGGGTAATGAGCAGTTCTTC
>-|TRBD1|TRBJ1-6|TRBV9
CASSAGQGAYSPLHF
TGTGCCAGCAGCGCCGGGCAGGGGGCTTATTCACCCCTCCACTTT
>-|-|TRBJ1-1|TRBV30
CAWSEASHTEAFF
TGTGCCTGGAGTGAGGCCAGTCACACTGAAGCTTTCTTT
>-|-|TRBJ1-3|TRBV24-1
CATSDSGGGNTIYF
TGTGCCACCAGTGACTCCGGCGGTGGAAACACCATATATTTT
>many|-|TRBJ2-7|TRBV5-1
CASSLSGPSYEQYF
TGTGCCAGCAGCTTATCGGGTCCCTCCTACGAGCAGTACTTC
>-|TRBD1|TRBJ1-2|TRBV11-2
CASSSSGGDGYTF
TGTGCCAGCAGTTCCTCAGGGGGCGATGGCTACACCTTC
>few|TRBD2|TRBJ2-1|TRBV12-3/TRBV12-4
CASSLSSGSKNEQFF
TGTGCCAGCAGTTTAAGTAGCGGGAGCAAGAATGAGCAGTTCTTC
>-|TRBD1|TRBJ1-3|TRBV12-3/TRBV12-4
CASSPMTGLSGNTIYF
TGTGCCAGCAGTCCCATGACAGGGCTTTCTGGAAACACCATATATTTT
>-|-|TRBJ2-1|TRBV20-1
CSARARVHNNEQFF
TGCAGTGCTAGAGCCAGGGTCCATAACAATGAGCAGTTCTTC
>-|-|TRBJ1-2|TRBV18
CASPTGTDGYTF
TGTGCCAGCCCAACAGGAACGGATGGCTACACCTTC
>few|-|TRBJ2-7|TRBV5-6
CASSPPPDRVVYEQYF
TGTGCCAGCAGCCCACCACCGGACAGAGTTGTCTACGAGCAGTACTTC
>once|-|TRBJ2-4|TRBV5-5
CASSSRRGDIQYF
TGTGCCAGCAGCTCCCGCAGGGGAGACATTCAGTACTTC
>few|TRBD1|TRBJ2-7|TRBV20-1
CSARGGTGGTYEQYF
TGCAGTGCTAGAGGGGGGACAGGGGGTACCTACGAGCAGTACTTC
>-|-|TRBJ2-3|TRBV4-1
CASSQSQGGTQYF
TGCGCCAGCAGCCAAAGCCAGGGCGGTACGCAGTATTTT
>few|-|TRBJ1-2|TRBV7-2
CASSLERAAGYGYTF
TGTGCCAGCAGCTTAGAAAGGGCAGCCGGGTATGGCTACACCTTC
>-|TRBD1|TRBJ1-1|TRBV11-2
CASSFGTGGLGEAFF
TGTGCCAGCAGCTTCGGGACAGGGGGCTTAGGTGAAGCTTTCTTT
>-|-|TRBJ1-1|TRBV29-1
CSTQGNTEAFF
TGCAGCACACAGGGGAACACTGAAGCTTTCTTT
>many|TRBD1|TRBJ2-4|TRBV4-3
CASSPHQTLDRGGHIQYF
TGCGCCAGCAGCCCCCATCAGACACTGGACAGGGGCGGCCACATTCAGTACTTC
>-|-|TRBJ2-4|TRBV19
CASTTRARWDIQYF
TGTGCCAGTACGACGAGGGCCCGATGGGACATTCAGTACTTC
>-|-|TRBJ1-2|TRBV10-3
CAISESDSRNSHGYTF
TGTGCCATCAGTGAGTCGGACAGCCGAAACTCACATGGCTACACCTTC
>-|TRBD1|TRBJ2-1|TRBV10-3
CAINDPGQNNEQFF
TGTGCCATCAATGACCCGGGACAGAACAATGAGCAGTTCTTC
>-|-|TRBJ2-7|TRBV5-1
CASSSTVDEQYF
TGCGCCAGCAGCTCCACCGTGGACGAGCAGTACTTC
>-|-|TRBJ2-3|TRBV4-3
CASSQGSLNTDTQYF
TGCGCCAGCAGCCAAGGTTCCCTGAACACAGATACGCAGTATTTT
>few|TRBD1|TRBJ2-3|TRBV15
CATSRDLRDRGTDTQYF
TGTGCCACCAGCAGAGATTTAAGAGACAGGGGAACAGATACGCAGTATTTT
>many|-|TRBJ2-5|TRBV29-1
CSVDGVQTQYF
TGCAGCGTTGATGGGGTGCAGACCCAGTACTTC
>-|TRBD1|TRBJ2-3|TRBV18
CASSGTASSTDTQYF
TGTGCCAGCTCGGGGACAGCTTCTAGCACAGATACGCAGTATTTT
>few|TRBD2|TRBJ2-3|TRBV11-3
CASSLGPLAGGADTQYF
TGTGCCAGCAGCTTAGGACCACTAGCGGGAGGCGCAGATACGCAGTATTTT
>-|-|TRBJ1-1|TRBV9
CASSVGGDLFGAEAFF
TGTGCCAGCAGCGTGGGCGGGGACCTTTTCGGGGCTGAAGCTTTCTTT
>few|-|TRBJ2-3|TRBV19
CASRGESTDTQYF
TGTGCCAGTAGGGGAGAAAGCACAGATACGCAGTATTTT
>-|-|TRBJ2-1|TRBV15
CATSSSGMAGSYNEQFF
TGTGCCACCAGCAGCTCAGGGATGGCGGGCTCCTACAATGAGCAGTTCTTC
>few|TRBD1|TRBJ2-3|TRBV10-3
CAISTSPGQRTDTQYF
TGTGCCATCAGTACCTCCCCGGGACAGCGCACAGATACGCAGTATTTT
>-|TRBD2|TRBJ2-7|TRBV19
CASSPREGLTYEQYF
TGTGCCAGTAGTCCCCGGGAGGGGCTAACCTACGAGCAGTACTTC
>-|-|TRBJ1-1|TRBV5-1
CASSLGEGEGTEAFF
TGCGCCAGCAGCCTTGGGGAAGGAGAGGGCACTGAAGCTTTCTTT
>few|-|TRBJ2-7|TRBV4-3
CASTRDRDQTYEQYF
TGCGCCAGCACCAGGGACCGGGACCAGACCTACGAGCAGTACTTC
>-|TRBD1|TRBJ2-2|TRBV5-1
CASSLQGQGTTGELFF
TGCGCCAGCAGCTTGCAAGGACAGGGTACCACCGGGGAGCTGTTTTTT
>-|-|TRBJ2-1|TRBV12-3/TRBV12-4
CASSLGGSYYNEQFF
TGTGCCAGCAGTTTGGGCGGAAGCTACTACAATGAGCAGTTCTTC
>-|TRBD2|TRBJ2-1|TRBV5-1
CASSLASGGAIGEQFF
TGCGCCAGCAGCTTGGCCAGCGGGGGGGCAATTGGTGAGCAGTTCTTC
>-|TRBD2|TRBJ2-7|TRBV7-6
CASSLVSFGGSPDEQYF
TGTGCCAGCAGCTTAGTCTCGTTTGGCGGGAGTCCTGACGAGCAGTACTTC